This T cell receptor (beta chain) is from a study of blood T cell repertoires in COVID-19. Looking at the study overall: PBMCs, B-cell-depleted T cells, or T cells provided the cDNA or gDNA that made up the material.

Repertoires were generated with immunoSEQ multiplex PCR, while TCRdb's copy carries only in-frame clones and drops some. The sample includes over 350,000 clones, 86% of them seen just once. This clone showed up just a few times. The TCR was taken from a woman between 25 and 40 years old with active or convalescent COVID-19. What was sequenced was peripheral blood.

The CDR3 bases are TGCGCCAGCAGCGACGGACAGGGAGACTATGGCTACACCTTC. As protein: CASSDGQGDYGYTF. This rearrangement joins TRBV5-1 to TRBJ1-2, with 8 bases matching TRBD1. The CDR3 consists of 14 residues. Germline V CDR1 and CDR2: SGHRS, YFSETQ. V lost 4 bases to trimming and J lost 3 bases; unmatched junction nucleotides: 5. The complete variable domain, with remaining parts taken from reference TRBV5-1 and TRBJ1-2, reads KAGVTQTPRYLIKTRGQQVTLSCSPISGHRSVSWYQQTPGQGLQFLFEYFSETQRNKGNFPGRFSGRQFSNSRSEMNVSTLELGDSALYLCASSDGQGDYGYTFGSGTRLTVV.